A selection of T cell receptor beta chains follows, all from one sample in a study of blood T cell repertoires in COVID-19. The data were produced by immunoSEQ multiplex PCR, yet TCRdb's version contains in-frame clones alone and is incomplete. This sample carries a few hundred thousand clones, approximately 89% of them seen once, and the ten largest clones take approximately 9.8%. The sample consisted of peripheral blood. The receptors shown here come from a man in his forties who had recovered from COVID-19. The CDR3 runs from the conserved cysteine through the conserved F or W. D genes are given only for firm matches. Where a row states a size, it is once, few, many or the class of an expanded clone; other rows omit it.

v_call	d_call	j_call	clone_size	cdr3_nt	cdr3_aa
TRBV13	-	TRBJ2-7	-	TGTGCCAGCAGCTCACGCAGGGAAAAGGGGAACTACGAGCAGTACTTC	CASSSRREKGNYEQYF
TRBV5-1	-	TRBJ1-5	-	TGCGCCAGCAGCTTAGGGAGCCTGGGGAGCAATCAGCCCCAGCATTTT	CASSLGSLGSNQPQHF
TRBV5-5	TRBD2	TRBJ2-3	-	TGTGCCAGCTTACTAGCGGGGAAGACAGATACGCAGTATTTT	CASLLAGKTDTQYF
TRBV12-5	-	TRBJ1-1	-	TGTGCTAGTGGTTTGGGACAGGAGAACACTGAAGCTTTCTTT	CASGLGQENTEAFF
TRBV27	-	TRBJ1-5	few	TGTGCCAGCAGTTTTGCGTTCGGGGTAAATCAGCCCCAGCATTTT	CASSFAFGVNQPQHF
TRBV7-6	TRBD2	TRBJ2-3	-	TGTGCCAGCAGCTTAGTAGCGGGGGGAGCATCAGATACGCAGTATTTT	CASSLVAGGASDTQYF
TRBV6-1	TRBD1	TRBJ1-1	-	TGTGCCTGTCTACCGGGACAGGGTTCCCCTGAAGCTTTCTTT	CACLPGQGSPEAFF
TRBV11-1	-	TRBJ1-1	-	TGTGCCAGCAGCTCGAGGCAGCCCACTGAAGCTTTCTTT	CASSSRQPTEAFF
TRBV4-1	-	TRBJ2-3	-	TGCGCCAGCAGCCTGAGGGGGGGGGCCGGCCCAGATACGCAGTATTTT	CASSLRGGAGPDTQYF
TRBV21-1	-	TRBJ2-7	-	TGTGCCAGCAGCCCTCATGACAGGGACTCCTACGAGCAGTACTTC	CASSPHDRDSYEQYF
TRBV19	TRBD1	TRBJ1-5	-	TGTGCCAGTAGTATGATGGGACAGGGGATTAGCAATCAGCCCCAGCATTTT	CASSMMGQGISNQPQHF
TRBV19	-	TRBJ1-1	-	TGTGCCAGTAGTATCCCGGGTAACACTGAAGCTTTCTTT	CASSIPGNTEAFF
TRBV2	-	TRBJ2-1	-	TGTGCCAGCAGTGAAAGGACAGTCCGCCTCTACAATGAGCAGTTCTTC	CASSERTVRLYNEQFF
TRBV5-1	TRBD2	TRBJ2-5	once	TGCGCCAGCAGCTTGGGATTAGCGGGAGACGGGGAGACCCAGTACTTC	CASSLGLAGDGETQYF
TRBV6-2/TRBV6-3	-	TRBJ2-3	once	TGTGCCAGCAGTTACTCGATCGTACGCAGGGGTGTTACAGATACGCAGTATTTT	CASSYSIVRRGVTDTQYF
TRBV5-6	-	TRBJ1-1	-	TGTGCCAGCAGCCCGGGAGGGGGGTTAACTGAAGCTTTCTTT	CASSPGGGLTEAFF
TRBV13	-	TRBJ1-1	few	TGTGCCAGCAGCTTGGGGGCGTACGACACTGAAGCTTTCTTT	CASSLGAYDTEAFF
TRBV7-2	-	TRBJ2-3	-	TGTGCCAGCAGCTTAGACGGGATTGGCACAGATACGCAGTATTTT	CASSLDGIGTDTQYF
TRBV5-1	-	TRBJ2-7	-	TGCGCCAGCAGCTTGGCCCCCCAGGGAATCAACGAGCAGTACTTC	CASSLAPQGINEQYF
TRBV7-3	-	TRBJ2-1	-	TGTGCCAGCAGCCCCACTTTCGCGGGCGCCAATGAGCAGTTCTTC	CASSPTFAGANEQFF
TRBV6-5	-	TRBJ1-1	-	TGTGCCAGCAGGGGAAACCGGAAGGGAGGGGAAGCTTTCTTT	CASRGNRKGGEAFF
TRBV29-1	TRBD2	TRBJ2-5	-	TGCAGCTCCGGGACTAGCGGGTGGGAGACCCAGTACTTC	CSSGTSGWETQYF
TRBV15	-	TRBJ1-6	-	TGTGCCACCAGCAGCAGGGAGCGGGACGATTCACCCCTCCACTTT	CATSSRERDDSPLHF
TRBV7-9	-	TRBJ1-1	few	TGTGCCAACAATCAGGGTGGGGACACTGAAGCTTTCTTT	CANNQGGDTEAFF
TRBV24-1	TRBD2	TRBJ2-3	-	TGTGCCACCAGTGATTTGAGGACTAGCCCAGATACGCAGTATTTT	CATSDLRTSPDTQYF
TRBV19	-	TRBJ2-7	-	TGTGCCAGTAGTATAGCATCATTGGCGGGGCACGAGCAGTACTTC	CASSIASLAGHEQYF
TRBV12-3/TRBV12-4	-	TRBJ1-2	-	TGTGCCAGCAGCTACACAGGAAACTATGGCTACACCTTC	CASSYTGNYGYTF
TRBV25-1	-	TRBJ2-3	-	TGTGCCAGCACGGTCACAGATACGCAGTATTTT	CASTVTDTQYF
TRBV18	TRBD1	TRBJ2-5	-	TGTGCCAGCTCACCGGAACAGGGGTGGCAAGAGACCCAGTACTTC	CASSPEQGWQETQYF
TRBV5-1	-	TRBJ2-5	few	TGCGCCAGCAGCCCGGGGTTTAGGGTAGAGACCCAGTACTTC	CASSPGFRVETQYF
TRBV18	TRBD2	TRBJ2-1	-	TGTGCCAGCTCACCACCGAGGGGGCGGGAGGGGACCTACAATGAGCAGTTCTTC	CASSPPRGREGTYNEQFF
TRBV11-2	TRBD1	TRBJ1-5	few	TGTGCCAGCAGCTTAGAGGGGACAGGTGAGTATAGCAATCAGCCCCAGCATTTT	CASSLEGTGEYSNQPQHF
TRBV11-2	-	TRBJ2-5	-	TGTGCCAGCAGCTCCTCGGGGGAGACCCAGTACTTC	CASSSSGETQYF
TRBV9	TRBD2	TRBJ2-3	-	TGTGCCAGCAGCGGACCTTCTATCGGGGGGGAAACAGATACGCAGTATTTT	CASSGPSIGGETDTQYF
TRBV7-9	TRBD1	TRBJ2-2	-	TGTGCCAGCAGCCCAGGACAGGTGAACACCGGGGAGCTGTTTTTT	CASSPGQVNTGELFF
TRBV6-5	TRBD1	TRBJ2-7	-	TGTGCCAGCAGTCTCAGGGGGTCAGACGAGCAGTACTTC	CASSLRGSDEQYF
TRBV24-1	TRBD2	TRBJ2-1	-	TGTGCCACTCCGACTAGCGGGAAGATCGATGAGCAGTTCTTC	CATPTSGKIDEQFF
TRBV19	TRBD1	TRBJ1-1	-	TGTGCCAGTAGTAGACGGGACAGGGGGAACACTGAAGCTTTCTTT	CASSRRDRGNTEAFF
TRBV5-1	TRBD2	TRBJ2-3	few	TGCGCCAGCAGCTCTAGACTAGCGGGGACTAGCACAGATACGCAGTATTTT	CASSSRLAGTSTDTQYF
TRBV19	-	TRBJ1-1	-	TGTGCCAGTAGTATAGACAGGGGAAATACTGAAGCTTTCTTT	CASSIDRGNTEAFF
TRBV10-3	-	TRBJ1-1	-	TGTGCCATCAGTGACAGGGCTGAAGCTTTCTTT	CAISDRAEAFF
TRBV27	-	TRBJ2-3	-	TGTGCCAGCGCTTTGGGTTCTAGCGCCACAGATACGCAGTATTTT	CASALGSSATDTQYF
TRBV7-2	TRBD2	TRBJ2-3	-	TGTGCCAGCAGCTTATGGGGGGGAGGAACAGATACGCAGTATTTT	CASSLWGGGTDTQYF
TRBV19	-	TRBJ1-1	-	TGTGCCAGTAGTACTCCCTTCCGGGAATCGACTGAAGCTTTCTTT	CASSTPFRESTEAFF
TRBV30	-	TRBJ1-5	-	TGTGCCTGGAGCCGCAGGGTTGGTCAGCCCCAGCATTTT	CAWSRRVGQPQHF
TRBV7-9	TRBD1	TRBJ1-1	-	TGTGCCAGCAGCGACAGTGGACAGGGAGACTCAGCTTTCTTT	CASSDSGQGDSAFF
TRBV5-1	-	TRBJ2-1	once	TGCGCCAGCAGCACCGGGGGTGCGGGGACCCCGGGGGATGAGCAGTTCTTC	CASSTGGAGTPGDEQFF
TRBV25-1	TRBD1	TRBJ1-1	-	TGTGCCAGCAGTGAATGGGACAGGGTCACTGAAGCTTTCTTT	CASSEWDRVTEAFF
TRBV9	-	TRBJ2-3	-	TGTGCCAGCAGCCGCCAGGGCGGACAACTTACAGATACGCAGTATTTT	CASSRQGGQLTDTQYF
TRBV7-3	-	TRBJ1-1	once	TGTGCCAGCAGCTTCGATGGATCAGGTATTGCTTTCTTT	CASSFDGSGIAFF